The rows below give T cell receptor beta chains drawn from one sample of a study of long-term antiretroviral therapy in people with HIV. This table comes from immunoSEQ multiplex PCR, and its TCRdb copy is limited to in-frame clones, with some not included. The sample consists of more than 20,000 clones, about 80% of them appearing once. The sequenced sample was unsorted PBMCs, obtained 0.3 years after starting antiretroviral therapy. These receptors were collected from a man aged 50 to 59 with HIV. Each CDR3 is given with its conserved first and last residue. D genes are given only for firm matches. Clone sizes are given selectively: once, few, many, or a class where the clone is expanded.

abundance: NA; v_gene: TRBV18; j_gene: TRBJ1-4; d_gene: NA; CDR3nt: TGTGCCAGCTCACCGACTTCAACTAATGAAAAACTGTTTTTT; CDR3aa: CASSPTSTNEKLFF
abundance: NA; v_gene: TRBV27; j_gene: TRBJ2-7; d_gene: NA; CDR3nt: TGTGCCAGCAGGGCCCCTCTGACCCACGAGCAGTACTTC; CDR3aa: CASRAPLTHEQYF
abundance: once; v_gene: TRBV7-2; j_gene: TRBJ2-5; d_gene: NA; CDR3nt: TGTGCCAGCAGCTTATCGGTAGGGCAGAAAGAGACCCAGTACTTC; CDR3aa: CASSLSVGQKETQYF
abundance: NA; v_gene: TRBV6-1; j_gene: TRBJ1-2; d_gene: TRBD1; CDR3nt: TGTGCCAGCAGTCCCCGACAGGGAAACTATGGCTACACCTTC; CDR3aa: CASSPRQGNYGYTF
abundance: NA; v_gene: TRBV14; j_gene: TRBJ2-3; d_gene: NA; CDR3nt: TGTGCCAGCAGCCCCGCACTGGACTCAGATACGCAGTATTTT; CDR3aa: CASSPALDSDTQYF
abundance: NA; v_gene: TRBV6-6; j_gene: TRBJ2-3; d_gene: NA; CDR3nt: TGTGCCAGTCGGGGCACTAGCACAGATACGCAGTATTTT; CDR3aa: CASRGTSTDTQYF
abundance: NA; v_gene: TRBV4-3; j_gene: TRBJ2-1; d_gene: NA; CDR3nt: TGCGCCAGCAGCCAAGAAGGGGAGAACTCCTACAATGAGCAGTTCTTC; CDR3aa: CASSQEGENSYNEQFF
abundance: NA; v_gene: TRBV5-6; j_gene: TRBJ1-2; d_gene: NA; CDR3nt: TGTGCCAGCAGCTTGGGCCAGGGGAACTATGGCTACACCTTC; CDR3aa: CASSLGQGNYGYTF
abundance: few; v_gene: TRBV23-1; j_gene: TRBJ1-5; d_gene: NA; CDR3nt: TGCGCCAGCAGTCAATCTGTGACGTGGAATCAGCCCCAGCATTTT; CDR3aa: CASSQSVTWNQPQHF
abundance: NA; v_gene: TRBV18; j_gene: TRBJ2-2; d_gene: NA; CDR3nt: TGTGCCAGCTCACGTACAGGGAACACCGGGGAGCTGTTTTTT; CDR3aa: CASSRTGNTGELFF
abundance: once; v_gene: TRBV5-1; j_gene: TRBJ2-5; d_gene: NA; CDR3nt: TGCGCCAGTAGCTTGGGGGGCGGTAGGGGCCAGTACTTC; CDR3aa: CASSLGGGRGQYF
abundance: NA; v_gene: TRBV7-9; j_gene: TRBJ1-4; d_gene: NA; CDR3nt: TGTGCCAGCAGCCCTAACTTGGGGCAGGGACATAATGAAAAACTGTTTTTT; CDR3aa: CASSPNLGQGHNEKLFF
abundance: NA; v_gene: TRBV15; j_gene: TRBJ1-5; d_gene: NA; CDR3nt: TGTGCCACCGATTCAGGACAGATAAGTCCTCCAAATCAGCCCCAGCATTTT; CDR3aa: CATDSGQISPPNQPQHF
abundance: NA; v_gene: TRBV10-3; j_gene: TRBJ2-3; d_gene: NA; CDR3nt: TGTGCCATCACCCCAGGGGACGAGGACACAGATACGCAGTATTTT; CDR3aa: CAITPGDEDTDTQYF
abundance: NA; v_gene: TRBV11-2; j_gene: TRBJ1-5; d_gene: NA; CDR3nt: TGTGCCAGCAGCAAACTGCCGGCGGGAGGAGCGGTTCAGCCCCAGCATTTT; CDR3aa: CASSKLPAGGAVQPQHF
abundance: NA; v_gene: TRBV5-1; j_gene: TRBJ2-3; d_gene: TRBD1; CDR3nt: TGCGCCAGCAGCTTTCCGGGACAGGGATACGATACGCAGTATTTT; CDR3aa: CASSFPGQGYDTQYF
abundance: NA; v_gene: TRBV2; j_gene: TRBJ1-1; d_gene: NA; CDR3nt: TGTGCCAGCAGCGGGCCGAAGGGAGCTTTCTTT; CDR3aa: CASSGPKGAFF
abundance: NA; v_gene: TRBV5-6; j_gene: TRBJ2-7; d_gene: NA; CDR3nt: TGTGCCAGCAGCTTTGCAGGGGGGTACGAGCAGTACTTC; CDR3aa: CASSFAGGYEQYF
abundance: NA; v_gene: TRBV7-9; j_gene: TRBJ1-6; d_gene: NA; CDR3nt: TGTGCCAGCAGCCCCCAGGGCAATTCACCCCTCCACTTT; CDR3aa: CASSPQGNSPLHF
abundance: NA; v_gene: TRBV11-3; j_gene: TRBJ1-4; d_gene: NA; CDR3nt: TGTGCCAGCAGGTCCCGGGGCACGGGCGGAGAAAAACTGTTTTTT; CDR3aa: CASRSRGTGGEKLFF
abundance: NA; v_gene: TRBV2; j_gene: TRBJ1-2; d_gene: NA; CDR3nt: TGTGCCAGCACCATGGGACACCCTAACTATGGCTACACCTTC; CDR3aa: CASTMGHPNYGYTF
abundance: NA; v_gene: TRBV10-3; j_gene: TRBJ2-1; d_gene: NA; CDR3nt: TGTGCCATCAGTGGGTTGGACCTTACTAGCTCCTACAATGAGCAGTTCTTC; CDR3aa: CAISGLDLTSSYNEQFF
abundance: NA; v_gene: TRBV5-1; j_gene: TRBJ2-7; d_gene: NA; CDR3nt: TGCGCCAGCAGCTTGAGTAGGGAGTACGAGCAGTACTTC; CDR3aa: CASSLSREYEQYF
abundance: NA; v_gene: TRBV7-2; j_gene: TRBJ1-2; d_gene: NA; CDR3nt: TGTGCCAGCAGCCTCCTTGTAGACGTGATAGTTGGCTACACCTTC; CDR3aa: CASSLLVDVIVGYTF
abundance: NA; v_gene: TRBV4-3; j_gene: TRBJ2-7; d_gene: NA; CDR3nt: TGCGCCAGCAGCCAAGAATTTCACGAGGGCGAGCAGTACTTC; CDR3aa: CASSQEFHEGEQYF
abundance: NA; v_gene: TRBV6-5; j_gene: TRBJ1-4; d_gene: TRBD1; CDR3nt: TGTGCCAGCAGTTCCGGACAGGGGGGGGTTGAAAAACTGTTTTTT; CDR3aa: CASSSGQGGVEKLFF